The 10 T cell receptor beta chains presented below share a single source sample, sequenced in a study of T cell repertoires in cytomegalovirus infection. TCRdb reprocessed the reads with MiXCR, giving one entry per CDR3 protein. The sample lists about 260,000 distinct CDR3 sequences; roughly 15% were seen once. Sequenced sample: PBMCs. These receptors came from a human donor in good health (CMV status not recorded). Some clones in this sample may be carry-over from other donors' samples.

There are a few counts of this clonotype. The rearrangement joins TRBV9 to TRBJ2-7; weak D call: TRBD2 (5 bases). V gave up 0 bases and J gave up 6 bases, with 13 bases separating them. The CDR3 contains 14 residues. Per the germline V gene, CDR1 is SGDLS and CDR2 is YYNGEE. The CDR3 DNA is TGTGCCAGCAGCGTAGGAGGTCGCAGCGGCGAGCAGTACTTC. It encodes CASSVGGRSGEQYF.

The chain couples TRBV6-4 to TRBJ2-5; TRBD2 matches at 8 bases. V was pared by 0 bases and J by 4 bases, with 4 bases of the junction left unmatched. Germline V gene lookup returns CDR1 MRHNA and CDR2 SNTAGT. The CDR3 consists of 15 residues. DNA for the CDR3: TGTGCCAGCAGTGACTCAGGCGGGGGGCCAGAGACCCAGTACTTC. Translated: CASSDSGGGPETQYF.

The chain couples TRBV19 to TRBJ2-1; perhaps TRBD2 as D (6 bases). CDR1 and CDR2 (germline): LNHDA, SQIVND (reference sequence). V lost 5 bases to trimming and J lost 4 bases, with 12 bases between them. The CDR3 length is 14 residues. CDR3 amino acids: CASSGSSAYNEQFF. Here the CDR3 DNA reads TGTGCCAGTAGTGGTTCTAGCGCGTACAATGAGCAGTTCTTC.

The chain carries TRBV2 and TRBJ1-5; D uncertain. CDR1 and CDR2 from the germline V gene are SNHLY and FYNNEI. Trimming took off 8 bases at V and 0 bases at J, with 8 bases between the two ends. This CDR3 has 13 amino acids. Here the CDR3 DNA reads TGTGCCAGCGGATCGGATAGCAATCAGCCCCAGCATTTT. It encodes CASGSDSNQPQHF.

The chain uses TRBV20-1 and TRBJ2-3; 9 nucleotides match TRBD2. Germline CDR1 and CDR2: DFQATT and SNEGSKA (reference sequence). The CDR3 length is 15 residues. The ends lost 0 bases at V and 3 bases at J; junction bases unmatched: 4. CDR3 sequence: CSARDGGRGTDTQYF. CDR3 bases: TGCAGTGCTAGAGACGGCGGGAGGGGTACAGATACGCAGTATTTT.

This clonotype has ten or more counts. V gene TRBV28 combines with J gene TRBJ1-4; D remains unclear. V was trimmed by 10 bases and J by 2 bases, leaving 11 bases between them. The germline V gene encodes CDR1 MDHEN and CDR2 SYDVKM. The length of the CDR3 is 13 residues. Here the CDR3 reads CATSSGTNEKLFF. For the CDR3, the DNA is TGTGCCACCTCATCGGGGACTAATGAAAAACTGTTTTTT.

In its sample, this clonotype was seen a few times. The rearrangement joins TRBV29-1 to TRBJ1-5, with D tentatively TRBD1 (5 bases). Germline V gene data show CDR1 as SQVTM and CDR2 as ANQGSEA. Trimming took off 4 bases at V and 9 bases at J, with 22 bases between the two ends. The CDR3 consists of 15 residues. The CDR3 nucleotides read TGCAGCGTTGTAGAAGGGTCAGGGCGGAAGAGGCCCCAGCATTTT. Protein sequence: CSVVEGSGRKRPQHF.

The chain is built from TRBV5-4 and TRBJ2-3; D call uncertain. The CDR3 spans 12 residues. The V end lost 0 bases, the J end lost 6 bases, and 5 bases lay between the germline ends. Germline assignment: CDR1 SGHNT and CDR2 YYREEE (reference sequence). CDR3 sequence (DNA): TGTGCCAGCAGCTTGGAGCACGATACGCAGTATTTT. This sequence encodes CASSLEHDTQYF.

V gene TRBV29-1 combines with J gene TRBJ1-1; D not resolved. Germline CDR1 reads SQVTM; CDR2 reads ANQGSEA. This CDR3 comprises 13 residues. The V and J ends lost 6 bases and 0 bases respectively, with 11 bases between them. This CDR3 is CSVAGLMNTEAFF. DNA of the CDR3: TGCAGCGTCGCCGGACTCATGAACACTGAAGCTTTCTTT.

Of note for this clonotype: This may arise from a read error, as a much more abundant clone is one base away. The chain carries TRBV20-1 and TRBJ2-3, with a tentative D call TRBD1 (6 bases). Germline CDR1 is DFQATT and CDR2 is SNEGSKA (reference sequence). The CDR3 is 13 amino acids. The CDR3 nucleotides are TGCGGTGCTTACAGGGAAGGCACAGATACGCAGTATTTT. Its translation: CGAYREGTDTQYF.